The 24 T cell receptor beta chains listed next were all sequenced from one sample in a study of shared clonotypes between healthy human individuals. The repertoire was sequenced with immunoSEQ multiplex PCR; TCRdb's copy has only in-frame clones and lacks some. The sample lists about 490,000 clones, 76% occurring once. The sample consisted of PBMCs. The receptors were gathered from a woman in her forties in good health. Some clones in this sample may be carry-over from other donors' samples.

Only a few counts were recorded for this clone. V usage is TRBV18 and J usage is TRBJ2-7; D is undetermined. This CDR3 spans 16 amino acids. Per germline, CDR1 KGHSH and CDR2 LQKENI. V dropped 3 bases and J dropped 3 bases, with 18 bases sitting between them. The CDR3 nucleotides are TGTGCCAGCTCACCCCCCCAGAAGCCCGGAATCTACGAGCAGTACTTC. Translation gives CASSPPQKPGIYEQYF.

This sequence joins TRBV6-1 and TRBJ1-1; tentative D call: TRBD1 (5 bases). This CDR3 has 15 residues. The germline V gene encodes CDR1 MNHNS and CDR2 SASEGT. Trimming pared 4 bases from V and 2 bases from J, leaving 14 bases between. Written as DNA, the CDR3 is TGTGCCAGCAGTGTTAAAACGGGACCAAACACTGAAGCTTTCTTT. The encoded protein is CASSVKTGPNTEAFF.

This chain connects TRBV7-3 to TRBJ2-1; TRBD2 matches at 9 bases. Germline V gene data show CDR1 as SGHTA and CDR2 as FQGTGA. Trimming at V came to 1 base and at J to 10 bases, leaving 8 bases not matched to a gene. The CDR3 consists of 15 residues. The CDR3 DNA follows: TGTGCCAGCAGCTTAAAGCTTAGCGGGAGTCGGGAGCAGTTCTTC. Its protein is CASSLKLSGSREQFF.

The chain carries TRBV28 and TRBJ2-2; no definite D call. The CDR3 covers 15 residues. V lost 5 bases and J 0 bases, leaving 10 bases between the germline ends. Germline CDR1 is MDHEN and CDR2 is SYDVKM. CDR3 bases: TGTGCCAGCAGTCCGGGCCCCGCGAACACCGGGGAGCTGTTTTTT. Amino acids: CASSPGPANTGELFF.

This clone turned up a few times. The same CDR3 arises from other DNA sequences in this sample as well. The chain is built from TRBV6-4 and TRBJ2-7, with TRBD2 matching 8 bases. The CDR3 sequence is 16 residues long. V was pared by 7 bases and J by 0 bases, with 11 bases of the junction left unmatched. Germline V gene data show CDR1 as MRHNA and CDR2 as SNTAGT. This CDR3 reads CASMETSGHRSYEQYF. CDR3 nucleotides: TGTGCCAGCATGGAAACTAGCGGACATCGCTCCTACGAGCAGTACTTC.

V gene TRBV29-1 combines with J gene TRBJ2-7; no clear D. This CDR3 comprises 12 residues. CDR1 is SQVTM and CDR2 is ANQGSEA in the germline V gene. The germline V and J ends were trimmed by 6 bases and 5 bases, with 14 bases remaining between them. The CDR3 protein is CSVSGVSNEQYF. CDR3 nucleotide sequence: TGCAGCGTCAGTGGGGTTTCCAACGAGCAGTACTTC.

The chain carries TRBV7-3 and TRBJ2-2; possible D gene TRBD1, 5 bases. V was shortened by 5 bases and J by 2 bases, with 9 bases between the two germline ends. CDR1 and CDR2 (germline): SGHTA, FQGTGA. This CDR3 is built from 14 residues. The CDR3 sequence is CASSKQGNTGELFF. The CDR3 nucleotides read TGTGCCAGCAGCAAGCAGGGAAACACCGGGGAGCTGTTTTTT.

This clone has more than one count but fewer than ten. The V call is TRBV27, the J call TRBJ1-1, with TRBD1 identical over 7 bases. Unmatched junction bases numbered 7, after V lost 5 bases and J lost 1 base. CDR1 is MNHEY and CDR2 is SMNVEV in the germline V gene (reference sequence). The CDR3 contains 15 residues. CDR3 sequence: CASSTQWTGNTEAFF. The CDR3, as DNA: TGTGCCAGCAGTACACAATGGACAGGGAACACTGAAGCTTTCTTT.

This chain links TRBV5-1 with TRBJ2-3; D uncertain. The CDR3 runs to 13 residues. V dropped 4 bases and J dropped 0 bases, with 6 bases sitting between them. In germline, CDR1 is SGHRS, CDR2 YFSETQ. The CDR3 DNA sequence: TGCGCCAGCAGCGACGGCAGCACAGATACGCAGTATTTT. Its protein is CASSDGSTDTQYF.

The chain links TRBV7-9 to TRBJ2-7, with 10 bases matching TRBD1. V trimming: 5 bases; J trimming: 2 bases; junction bases outside the gene matches: 3. This CDR3 has 14 residues. The germline V gene encodes CDR1 SEHNR and CDR2 FQNEAQ (reference sequence). In DNA, the CDR3 is TGTGCCAGCAGCAACGGACAGGGGGCCTACGAGCAGTACTTC. This translates into CASSNGQGAYEQYF.

This sequence joins TRBV7-7 and TRBJ2-5, with 10 nucleotides matching TRBD1. Near its end, the DNA agrees better with TRBJ2-7, so the J call may be wrong. Germline V gene lookup returns CDR1 SSHAT and CDR2 FNYEAQ (reference sequence). CDR3 length: 17 amino acids. CDR3 region: CASSPQGGTGAAYEQYF. The CDR3 coding sequence is TGTGCCAGCAGCCCCCAAGGCGGGACAGGGGCGGCCTACGAGCAGTACTTC.

With respect to this clone: Other DNA sequences in the sample encode the same CDR3. The chain carries TRBV5-1 and TRBJ2-7; TRBD1 is a possible D gene (6 bases). The length of the CDR3 is 14 residues. Germline CDR1 SGHRS, CDR2 YFSETQ. With 4 bases removed from V and 0 bases from J, the gap between germline ends came to 11 bases. The CDR3 protein is CASSPQGSSYEQYF. In DNA, the CDR3 is TGCGCCAGCAGCCCCCAGGGGAGCTCCTACGAGCAGTACTTC.

This rearrangement joins TRBV25-1 to TRBJ2-2, with TRBD2 as a possible D gene (5 bases). Trimming took 5 bases from V and 4 from J, leaving 14 bases between them. The CDR3 is 15 residues long. CDR1 and CDR2 from the germline V gene are MGHDK and SYGVNS. The CDR3 loop is CASSLREWSTGELFF. The CDR3 region has the DNA TGTGCCAGCAGTCTAAGGGAGTGGAGCACCGGGGAGCTGTTTTTT.

This chain links TRBV7-3 with TRBJ2-1; 9 bases agree with TRBD1. Germline-derived CDR1 and CDR2 are SGHTA and FQGTGA. The length of the CDR3 is 13 residues. The trim removed 7 bases at V and 9 bases at J, leaving 7 bases unmatched. CDR3 region: CASTWGQGGEQFF. CDR3 nucleotides: TGTGCCAGCACCTGGGGACAGGGCGGTGAGCAGTTCTTC.

This clone was counted once. CDR3 in amino acids: CASINTDTQYF. CDR3 in DNA: TGTGCCAGCATTAACACAGATACGCAGTATTTT. The genes are TRBV2 and TRBJ2-3; D not resolved. Deletions cut 7 bases from V and 2 bases from J, with 4 bases between. The CDR3 extends over 11 amino acids. CDR1 is SNHLY and CDR2 is FYNNEI in the germline V gene.

In its sample, this clone was seen a few times. J is TRBJ1-5 and V is TRBV28; no firm D call. Germline V gives CDR1 MDHEN, CDR2 SYDVKM. The germline V and J ends were trimmed by 5 bases and 2 bases, with 13 bases remaining between them. The CDR3 is 15 residues long. The CDR3 sequence: CASSIFGIRNQPQHF. For the CDR3, the DNA is TGTGCCAGCAGTATCTTTGGCATCCGCAATCAGCCCCAGCATTTT.

The J gene is TRBJ2-5, the V gene TRBV11-2, with 10 bases aligning to TRBD2. V was clipped by 1 base and J by 5 bases; unmatched bases: 7. CDR3 length: 16 residues. Germline V lookup: CDR1 SGHAT, CDR2 FQNNGV. CDR3 loop: CASSLGQREGGETQYF. The CDR3 DNA reads TGTGCCAGCAGCTTAGGGCAGCGGGAGGGCGGGGAGACCCAGTACTTC. Variable domain in full (rest from reference TRBV11-2 and TRBJ2-5): EAGVAQSPRYKIIEKRQSVAFWCNPISGHATLYWYQQILGQGPKLLIQFQNNGVVDDSQLPKDRFSAERLKGVDSTLKIQPAKLEDSAVYLCASSLGQREGGETQYFGPGTRLLVL.

V usage is TRBV6-4 and J usage is TRBJ1-1, with unresolved D. The V gene lost 7 bases and the J gene lost 4 bases, with 13 bases spanning the gap. CDR3 length equals 13 residues. In germline, CDR1 is MRHNA, CDR2 SNTAGT. Here the CDR3 reads CASMAAEGTEAFF. The CDR3 nucleotides read TGTGCCAGCATGGCCGCCGAGGGCACTGAAGCTTTCTTT.

This clone was found a few times. The chain employs TRBV18 and TRBJ2-7; 11 nucleotides align to TRBD2. The CDR3 is 19 amino acids. V was clipped by 3 bases and J by 6 bases; unmatched bases: 19. Germline CDR1 KGHSH, CDR2 LQKENI. CDR3 bases: TGTGCCAGCTCACCTTTCCTGACTAGCGGGAAGAGCCGTTCGGGCGAGCAGTACTTC. As protein: CASSPFLTSGKSRSGEQYF.

The chain recombines TRBV7-8 with TRBJ1-2; 10 bases match TRBD1. CDR1 is SGHVS, CDR2 FQNEAQ, per germline. Trimming took 5 bases from V and 7 from J; bases not matched to a gene: 7. The CDR3 is 14 amino acids. In DNA, the CDR3 is TGTGCCAGCAGCCCGCCGGGGACAGGGGTTGGCTACACCTTC. This encodes CASSPPGTGVGYTF.

Only one count was recorded for this clone. Other DNA sequences in the same sample also yield this CDR3. The chain carries TRBV2 and TRBJ2-5; D not resolved. V lost 3 bases to trimming and J lost 2 bases, with 10 bases between them. The CDR3 contains 14 residues. From germline, CDR1 is SNHLY and CDR2 FYNNEI. In nucleotides, the CDR3 is TGTGCCAGCAGTGAGGTTGGAGTACAAGAGACCCAGTACTTC. It translates to CASSEVGVQETQYF.

J is TRBJ2-3 and V is TRBV5-1; no definite D call. The V end lost 0 bases, the J end lost 6 bases, and 11 bases lay between the germline ends. This CDR3 comprises 14 residues. Germline V lookup: CDR1 SGHRS, CDR2 YFSETQ. CDR3 nucleotides: TGCGCCAGCAGCTTGGAGGTAGCTCGGGATACGCAGTATTTT. This sequence encodes CASSLEVARDTQYF.

The chain joins TRBV18 to TRBJ2-1, with 8 positions matching TRBD2. CDR3 size: 16 residues. Germline V gene data show CDR1 as KGHSH and CDR2 as LQKENI. Losses at the gene ends were 0 bases for V and 10 bases for J; bases not matched to a gene: 11. CDR3 nucleotides: TGTGCCAGCTCACCACCGGGACTAGGGGTTCCTGGGGAGCAGTTCTTC. This sequence encodes CASSPPGLGVPGEQFF.

The chain joins TRBV9 to TRBJ2-2; 11 nucleotides align to TRBD2. The CDR3 runs to 16 residues. Per the germline V gene, CDR1 is SGDLS and CDR2 is YYNGEE. V was clipped by 1 base and J by 3 bases; unmatched bases: 2. DNA for the CDR3: TGTGCCAGCAGCGTACCACTAGCGGGAGACACCGGGGAGCTGTTTTTT. It encodes CASSVPLAGDTGELFF.